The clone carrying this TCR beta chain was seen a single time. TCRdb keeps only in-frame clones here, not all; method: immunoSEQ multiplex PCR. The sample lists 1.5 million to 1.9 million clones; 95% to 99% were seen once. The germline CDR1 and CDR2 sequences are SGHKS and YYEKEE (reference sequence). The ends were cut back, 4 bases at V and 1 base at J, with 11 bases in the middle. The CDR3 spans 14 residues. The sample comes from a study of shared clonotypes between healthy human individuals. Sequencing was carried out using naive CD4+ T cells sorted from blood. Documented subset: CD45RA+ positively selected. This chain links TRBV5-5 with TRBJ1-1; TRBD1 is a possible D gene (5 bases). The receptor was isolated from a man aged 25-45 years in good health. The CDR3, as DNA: TGTGCCAGCAGCGTATCGACAGCGAACACTGAAGCTTTCTTT. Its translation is CASSVSTANTEAFF.